Listed below are T cell receptor beta chains from one sample, sequenced in a study of beta chain features in type 1 diabetes. Method: immunoSEQ multiplex PCR; TCRdb's copy keeps in-frame clones and lacks some. This sample carries hundreds of thousands of clones, 15% to 20% of them seen once, and the ten largest clones take around 0.02%. The sample was naive CD4+ T cells from blood. The receptors were sampled from a woman in her late teens or twenties in good health. Both conserved end residues are part of each CDR3. The order of the fields is clone size, J gene, D gene, V gene, CDR3 DNA, CDR3 protein. The D gene is left open where the match is weak. Only part of the rows carry a size: once, few, many, or a class if the clone is expanded.

>NA|TRBJ1-5|NA|TRBV27
TGTGCCAGCAGTTTAGGACGGAATCAGCCCCAGCATTTT
CASSLGRNQPQHF
>NA|TRBJ2-2|NA|TRBV28
TGTGCCAGCAGTTTGTTGGGGGAGACCGGGGAGCTGTTTTTT
CASSLLGETGELFF
>few|TRBJ2-1|TRBD1|TRBV15
TGTGCCACCAGCAGAGAACGGGACAGGGGAATTCGGTTCTTC
CATSRERDRGIRFF
>NA|TRBJ2-2|TRBD2|TRBV7-9
TGTGCCAGCAGCTTCCCTAGCGGGAGTCGCGGGGAGCTGTTTTTT
CASSFPSGSRGELFF
>few|TRBJ2-2|NA|TRBV5-6
TGTGCCAGCAGCTCGGGACTTTATTTGAACACCGGGGAGCTGTTTTTT
CASSSGLYLNTGELFF
>few|TRBJ2-4|NA|TRBV6-1
TGTGCCAGCAGTCCCTTCGGGGGAAACATTCAGTACTTC
CASSPFGGNIQYF
>NA|TRBJ2-3|TRBD2|TRBV5-8
TGTGCCAGCAGCTGGGGACTAGCGGGAGGCACAGATACGCAGTATTTT
CASSWGLAGGTDTQYF
>few|TRBJ2-7|NA|TRBV30
TGTGCCTGGACCCTAAATCCCCCGGACTGTTCCTACGAGCAGTACTTC
CAWTLNPPDCSYEQYF
>NA|TRBJ2-1|TRBD1|TRBV7-8
TGTGCCAGCAGCTTACAACAGGGGGCCCCGGGGCTCTTC
CASSLQQGAPGLF
>NA|TRBJ1-3|NA|TRBV25-1
TGTGCCAGCAGTGCAGCAGGAGGCTCTGGAAACACCATATATTTT
CASSAAGGSGNTIYF
>NA|TRBJ2-1|NA|TRBV7-8
TGTGCCAGCAGCCCAAGGGAGGCCCGGTACAATGAGCAGTTCTTC
CASSPREARYNEQFF
>NA|TRBJ2-3|TRBD1|TRBV28
TGTGCCAGCAGTTCAGGGGGCTGGGATACGCAGTATTTT
CASSSGGWDTQYF
>NA|TRBJ2-4|TRBD1|TRBV6-5
TGTGCCAGCAGTCGACGACAGGGAAACATTCAGTACTTC
CASSRRQGNIQYF
>NA|TRBJ2-1|NA|TRBV7-2
TGTGCCAGCAGCCCCCCCAGGGTGGGCGGTGAGCAGTTCTTC
CASSPPRVGGEQFF
>once|TRBJ1-2|TRBD1|TRBV5-6
TGTGCCAGCAGCTTGACCGGGACAGAGTATGGCTACACCTTC
CASSLTGTEYGYTF
>few|TRBJ1-1|NA|TRBV14
TGTGCCAGCAGCCCACCCTGGGGGGGCACTGAAGCTTTCTTT
CASSPPWGGTEAFF
>NA|TRBJ1-2|TRBD1|TRBV28
TGTGCCAGCAGTTTAAACCCGGGGACAGGATATGGCTACACCTTC
CASSLNPGTGYGYTF
>few|TRBJ2-3|NA|TRBV7-9
TGTGCCAGCAGCTTTAGTCTGCCCACGCAGTATTTT
CASSFSLPTQYF
>few|TRBJ2-7|TRBD1|TRBV7-9
TGTGCCACCCGGACAGGTTCCTCCAACGAGCAGTACTTC
CATRTGSSNEQYF
>NA|TRBJ2-7|TRBD1|TRBV18
TGTGCCAGCTCACCACGAGTCAACAGGGGGGATTACGAGCAGTACTTC
CASSPRVNRGDYEQYF
>few|TRBJ2-2|NA|TRBV20-1
TGCAGTGCGTGGGGAGGGGAGCTGTTTTTT
CSAWGGELFF
>NA|TRBJ2-6|NA|TRBV6-4
TGTGCCAGCAGTGACTCGGGCCGAGCGGGGGCCAACGTCCTGACTTTC
CASSDSGRAGANVLTF
>NA|TRBJ2-1|TRBD2|TRBV7-8
TGTGCCAGCAGCTTACTAGCGGGAGTATCCTACAATGAGCAGTTCTTC
CASSLLAGVSYNEQFF
>NA|TRBJ2-3|TRBD2|TRBV7-9
TGTGCCAGCAGCATTCTAGCGGGCACAGATACGCAGTATTTT
CASSILAGTDTQYF
>NA|TRBJ2-1|TRBD2|TRBV6-5
TGTGCCAGCAGTGGGCCGGGACTAGGTAGGGTCCAGCAGTTCTTC
CASSGPGLGRVQQFF
>few|TRBJ1-1|NA|TRBV27
TGTGCCAGCAGGATGACAGCGTTAAGAGAGAACACTGAAGCTTTCTTT
CASRMTALRENTEAFF
>NA|TRBJ1-2|NA|TRBV12-5
TGTGCTAGTGGTTTGTACCGGGGTCCCCCTCGATCAGCTAACTATGGCTACACCTTC
CASGLYRGPPRSANYGYTF
>NA|TRBJ2-7|NA|TRBV7-2
TGTGCCAGCAGCGAGTCAGAGGGCCCCTACGAGCAGTACTTC
CASSESEGPYEQYF
>few|TRBJ2-7|NA|TRBV28
TGTGCCAGCAGTTTAGGGTCAATCTACGAGCAGTACTTC
CASSLGSIYEQYF
>few|TRBJ2-3|NA|TRBV6-6
TGTGCCAGCAGCTCGCAGGGGATCGTAGTTACGCAGTATTTT
CASSSQGIVVTQYF
>NA|TRBJ2-1|NA|TRBV5-4
TGTGCCAGCAGCGCGCAACGGGGTAATGAGCAGTTCTTC
CASSAQRGNEQFF
>few|TRBJ1-2|TRBD1|TRBV29-1
TGCAGCTCAAAGGACAGGGCCCAGTATGGCTACACCTTC
CSSKDRAQYGYTF
>NA|TRBJ2-1|NA|TRBV19
TGTGCCAGTAGTATCCGCTCAGAGCAGTTCTTC
CASSIRSEQFF
>NA|TRBJ2-3|TRBD1|TRBV5-1
TGCGCCAGCAGCTTGACAGGGGCATATTCCACAGATACGCAGTATTTT
CASSLTGAYSTDTQYF
>few|TRBJ2-6|NA|TRBV19
TGTGCCAGTAGTATAGATCCCGGGGGTGCGTCTGGGGCCAACGTCCTGACTTTC
CASSIDPGGASGANVLTF
>NA|TRBJ2-1|NA|TRBV18
TGTGCCAGCTCACCAGGGGTGGTGGACGAGCAGTTCTTC
CASSPGVVDEQFF
>few|TRBJ2-2|TRBD2|TRBV2
TGTGCCAGCAGGGCGGGACTAGCGGGAGTGTCCGGGGAGCTGTTTTTT
CASRAGLAGVSGELFF
>few|TRBJ2-2|NA|TRBV4-3
TGCGCCAGCAGCCAAGACCGTTCCCGGCGTCCGGGAAGGAACACCGGGGAGCTGTTTTTT
CASSQDRSRRPGRNTGELFF
>few|TRBJ2-7|TRBD1|TRBV10-3
TGTGCCATCAGTGACCGGGACAGCACCTACGAGCAGTACTTC
CAISDRDSTYEQYF
>few|TRBJ2-3|NA|TRBV28
TGTGCCAGCACCCTAGATGGGGATACGCAGTATTTT
CASTLDGDTQYF
>NA|TRBJ2-3|NA|TRBV5-4
TGTGCCAGCAGCTCCACAATGCGGGCCGATGTTACGCAGTATTTT
CASSSTMRADVTQYF
>NA|TRBJ2-5|TRBD1|TRBV19
TGTGCCAGTAGTATGAGACAGGGGATTATGGAGACCCAGTACTTC
CASSMRQGIMETQYF
>few|TRBJ2-7|NA|TRBV28
TGTGCCAGCAGTTCTACGGGGCCATACGAGCAGTACTTC
CASSSTGPYEQYF
>few|TRBJ2-1|NA|TRBV15
TGTGCCACCAGCAGAGATTACGTGACCCTACCCAATGAGCAGTTCTTC
CATSRDYVTLPNEQFF
>NA|TRBJ1-5|NA|TRBV6-5
TGTGCCAGCAGGGGGTTGGAGCCCCAGCATTTT
CASRGLEPQHF
>once|TRBJ2-7|NA|TRBV7-2
TGTGCCAGCAGTCGAGGGGGGGTTGCTTCCTACGAGCAGTACTTC
CASSRGGVASYEQYF
>NA|TRBJ1-2|NA|TRBV21-1
TGTGCCAGCAGCGCCTCGGGAGGCTATGGCTACACCTTC
CASSASGGYGYTF
>NA|TRBJ2-1|TRBD2|TRBV7-2
TGTGCCAGCAGCTTAGGCGGGAGGGCCTTAAATGAGCAGTTCTTC
CASSLGGRALNEQFF
>few|TRBJ2-1|TRBD2|TRBV7-8
TGTGCCAGCAGAGCACCGGGACTAGCGGGAAATGAGCAGTTCTTC
CASRAPGLAGNEQFF
>few|TRBJ2-3|TRBD2|TRBV14
TGTGCCAGCAGCCCGACTAGCGTCCTGAGCACAGATACGCAGTATTTT
CASSPTSVLSTDTQYF